This T cell receptor (beta chain) was documented in a study of blood T cells in healthy people across ages (dated by TCRdb to the mid-2010s). Background on the whole study: In model experiments, roughly one uniquely barcoded TCR beta cDNA molecule per two T cells was captured by template switching. Age-related changes in TCR beta repertoire diversity were measured in the study by deep sequencing normalized with unique cDNA molecular identifiers. The donors were divided into four age groups: young (average approximately 17 years), middle-aged (about 41), aged (approximately 62) and long-lived (roughly 82). To avoid experimental bias, donors of different ages were spread randomly across the sequencing lanes. Using the same blood draw, the study looked at two additional independent replicas of 1 million unique cDNA reads for two donors, one aged 18 to 30 and the other aged 80 or older. Overall results and qualifications from the work: Estimates of total diversity from one million sequenced T cells were regarded as lower bounds and underestimates. The CMV infection status of donors was not known, potentially confounding age-related changes in expanded clonotypes. Observed TCR beta diversity per million T cells fell roughly linearly with age, and a significant reduction was already apparent by age roughly 40. Observed TCR beta diversity correlated strongly with the percentage of naive T cells measured by flow cytometry. Since profiling was done on bulk unsorted PBMCs, naive and antigen-experienced compartments could not be conclusively compared. Compared with the aged group, the long-lived group had more naive CD4+ T cells, fewer expanded clones and increased TCR diversity, suggesting age selection.

Points on this clonotype: Which antigen it targets is not known. No clone much larger than this one lies a single base away; base qualities are absent.

The CDR3 goes from the cysteine to the phenylalanine over 14 residues. Kept here is only the CDR3 DNA, which spans 42 bases and is read in frame from base 1. The V end loses 3 bases and the J end loses 1 base, and a stretch of 7 bases separates them. The germline V gene supplies CDR1 SGHTA and CDR2 FQGNSA. The donors were about 40 Caucasian individuals from Russia, aged roughly 6 to 100 years, who were systemically healthy. Each donor gave ten milliliters of peripheral blood, drawn into EDTA-treated Vacutainer tubes. Ficoll-Paque density-gradient centrifugation was used to isolate PBMCs, with at least 7 million obtained per sample. Trizol reagent was used to extract total RNA from the PBMCs, yielding at least 5 micrograms per sample. For every donor, an aliquot of PBMCs went through flow cytometry to measure the percentages of naive CD45RAhigh/CD27high T cells. The library was built by means of 5' RACE. TCRdb records Illumina HiSeq 2500 as the sequencer. A second roughly 7 to 11 cycle PCR used a sample-barcoded 5' primer and a J-beta primer mix. A unique molecular identifier was introduced onto each TCR beta cDNA molecule by a template-switch 5' adaptor carrying 12 random nucleotides. At least 3 million CDR3-containing paired-end reads were obtained from each sample. The Mint cDNA synthesis kit, primed by a TRBC-specific oligonucleotide, was used to synthesize first-strand cDNA from all RNA. Following uracil-DNA glycosylase treatment, all cDNA underwent a first 18-cycle PCR with the universal primers M1SS and BC2_uni_R. The study's processing was this. Each sample was normalized by randomly selecting 1 million high-quality reads, each carrying a distinct molecular identifier. Reads sharing molecular identifiers were discarded rather than binned into consensus sequences. MiTCR, with a Q25 quality threshold and the strictest error-elimination algorithm, was used for CDR3 identification, clonotype clustering and error correction. A nonparametric unseen species model using Euler transformation provided a lower-bound estimate of total TCR beta diversity. The public reads were reprocessed in TCRdb via fastp at Q25 and MiXCR, keeping in-frame beta chains. All rows with the same CDR3 protein become a single entry with the most common DNA and genes. V and J calls and clone size were set by TCRdb, not the authors. The sample table lists roughly 800,000 distinct CDR3 sequences, 58% of them with a count of one. The ten largest account for over 20% of the sample.

The chain employs TRBV7-2 and TRBJ2-1; the D gene remains uncertain. The TCR was taken from a man aged 25-40 years in good health. The sample taken for sequencing was blood. The CDR3 protein sequence reads: CASSFTPSYNEQFF. In nucleotides, the sequence is TGTGCCAGCAGCTTCACGCCTTCCTACAATGAGCAGTTCTTC.